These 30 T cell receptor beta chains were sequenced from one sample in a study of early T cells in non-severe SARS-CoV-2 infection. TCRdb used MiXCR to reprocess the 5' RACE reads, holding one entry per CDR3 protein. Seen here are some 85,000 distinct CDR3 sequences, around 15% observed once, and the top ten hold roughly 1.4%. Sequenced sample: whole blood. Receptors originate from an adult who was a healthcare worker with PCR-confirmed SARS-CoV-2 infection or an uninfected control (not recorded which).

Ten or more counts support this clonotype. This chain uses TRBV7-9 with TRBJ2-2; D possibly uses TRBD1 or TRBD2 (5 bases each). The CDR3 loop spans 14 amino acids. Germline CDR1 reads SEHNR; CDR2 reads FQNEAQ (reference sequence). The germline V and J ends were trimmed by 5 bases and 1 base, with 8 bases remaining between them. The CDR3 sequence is CASSPGLNTGELFF. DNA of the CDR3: TGTGCCAGCAGCCCGGGGCTGAACACCGGGGAGCTGTTTTTT. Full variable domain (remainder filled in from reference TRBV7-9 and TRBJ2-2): DTGVSQNPRHKITKRGQNVTFRCDPISEHNRLYWYRQTLGQGPEFLTYFQNEAQLEKSRLLSDRFSAERPKGSFSTLEIQRTEQGDSAMYLCASSPGLNTGELFFGEGSRLTVL.

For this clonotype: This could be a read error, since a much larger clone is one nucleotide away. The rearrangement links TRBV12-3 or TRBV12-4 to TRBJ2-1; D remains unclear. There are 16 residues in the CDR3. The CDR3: CTSARPGRASYNEQFF. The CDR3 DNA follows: TGTACCAGCGCCCGACCCGGTAGGGCCTCCTACAATGAGCAGTTCTTC.

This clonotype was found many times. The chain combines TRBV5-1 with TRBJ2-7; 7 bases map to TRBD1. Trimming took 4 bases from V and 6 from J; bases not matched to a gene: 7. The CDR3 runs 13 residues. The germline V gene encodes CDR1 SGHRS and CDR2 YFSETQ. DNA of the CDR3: TGCGCCAGCAGCCAAAACACAGGGGCCGAGCAGTACTTC. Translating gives CASSQNTGAEQYF.

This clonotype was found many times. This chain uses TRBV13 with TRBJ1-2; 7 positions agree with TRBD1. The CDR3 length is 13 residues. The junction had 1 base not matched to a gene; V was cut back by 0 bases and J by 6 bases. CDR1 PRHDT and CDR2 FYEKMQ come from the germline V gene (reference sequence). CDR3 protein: CASSLGDRDGYTF. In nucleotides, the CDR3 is TGTGCCAGCAGCTTAGGTGACAGGGATGGCTACACCTTC.

The CDR3: CASRPTGGAGELFF. The CDR3 nucleotides read TGTGCCAGCAGACCGACAGGGGGGGCCGGGGAGCTGTTTTTT. The rearrangement links TRBV6-2 or TRBV6-3 to TRBJ2-2, with TRBD1 matching over 9 bases. Germline CDR1 and CDR2: MNHEY and SVGEGT. With V trimmed by 6 bases and J by 6 bases, 5 bases remained unmatched. This CDR3 spans 14 amino acids.

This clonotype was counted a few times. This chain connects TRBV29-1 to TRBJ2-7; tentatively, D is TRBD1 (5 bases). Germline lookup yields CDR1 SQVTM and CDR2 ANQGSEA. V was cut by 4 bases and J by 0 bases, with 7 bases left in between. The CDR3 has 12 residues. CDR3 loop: CSVAQGSYEQYF. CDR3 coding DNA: TGCAGCGTTGCCCAGGGCTCCTACGAGCAGTACTTC.

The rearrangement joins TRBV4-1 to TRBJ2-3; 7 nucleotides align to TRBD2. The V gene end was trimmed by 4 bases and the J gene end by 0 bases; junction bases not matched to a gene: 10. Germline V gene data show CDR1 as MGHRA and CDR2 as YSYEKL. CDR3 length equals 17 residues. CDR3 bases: TGCGCCAGCAGCCCTTCCGGGGCTAGCGGAAGCACAGATACGCAGTATTTT. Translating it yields CASSPSGASGSTDTQYF.

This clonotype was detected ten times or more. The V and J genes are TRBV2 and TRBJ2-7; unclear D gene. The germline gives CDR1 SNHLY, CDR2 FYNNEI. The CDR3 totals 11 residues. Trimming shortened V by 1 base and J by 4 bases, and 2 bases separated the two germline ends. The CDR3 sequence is CASSEGYEQYF. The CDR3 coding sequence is TGTGCCAGCAGTGAAGGTTACGAGCAGTACTTC.

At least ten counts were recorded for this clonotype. The CDR3 sequence is CSAREFSGGELFF. For the CDR3, the DNA is TGCAGTGCTAGAGAGTTCAGTGGCGGGGAGCTGTTTTTT. The rearrangement uses TRBV20-1 and TRBJ2-2; D gene uncertain. This CDR3 has 13 amino acids. Trimming took off 0 bases at V and 7 bases at J, with 9 bases between the two ends. The V gene's germline CDR1 is DFQATT and CDR2 SNEGSKA (reference sequence).

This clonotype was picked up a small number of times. The CDR3 sequence is CASSQDRSGANVLTF. CDR3 bases: TGCGCCAGCAGCCAAGACAGGTCAGGGGCCAACGTCCTGACTTTC. This chain links TRBV4-3 with TRBJ2-6; D remains ambiguous. V gave up 0 bases and J gave up 4 bases, with 7 bases separating them. The CDR3 is 15 amino acids. Germline CDR1 and CDR2: LGHNA and YSLEER.

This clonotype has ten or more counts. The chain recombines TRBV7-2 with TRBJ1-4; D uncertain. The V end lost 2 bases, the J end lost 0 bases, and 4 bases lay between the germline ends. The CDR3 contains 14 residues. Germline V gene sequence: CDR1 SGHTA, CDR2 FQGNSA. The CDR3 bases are TGTGCCAGCAGCTTAACTCCAACTAATGAAAAACTGTTTTTT. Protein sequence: CASSLTPTNEKLFF.

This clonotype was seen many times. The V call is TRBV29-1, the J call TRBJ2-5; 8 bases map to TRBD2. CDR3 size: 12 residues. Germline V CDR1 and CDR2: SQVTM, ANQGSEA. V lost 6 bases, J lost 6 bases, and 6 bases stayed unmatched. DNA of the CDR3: TGCAGCGTCGGGGGGGCCGGAAAGACCCAGTACTTC. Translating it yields CSVGGAGKTQYF.

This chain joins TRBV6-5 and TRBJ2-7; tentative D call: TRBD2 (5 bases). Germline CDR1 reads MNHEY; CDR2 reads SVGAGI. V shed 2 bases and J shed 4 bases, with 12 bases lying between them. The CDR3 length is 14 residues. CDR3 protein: CASSYAGKYYEQYF. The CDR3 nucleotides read TGTGCCAGCAGTTACGCCGGGAAATATTACGAGCAGTACTTC.

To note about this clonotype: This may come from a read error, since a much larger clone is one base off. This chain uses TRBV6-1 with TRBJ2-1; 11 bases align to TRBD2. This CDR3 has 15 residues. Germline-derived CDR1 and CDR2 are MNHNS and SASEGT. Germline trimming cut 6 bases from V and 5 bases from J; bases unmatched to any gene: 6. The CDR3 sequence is CASSYSGGADNEQFF. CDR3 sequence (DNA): TGTGCCAGCAGCTATAGCGGGGGGGCGGACAATGAGCAGTTCTTC.

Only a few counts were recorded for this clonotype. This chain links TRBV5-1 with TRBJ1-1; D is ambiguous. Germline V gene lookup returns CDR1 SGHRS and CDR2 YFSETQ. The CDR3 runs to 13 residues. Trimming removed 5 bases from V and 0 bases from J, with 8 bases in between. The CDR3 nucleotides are TGCGCCAGCAGTCGAAACCTGAACACTGAAGCTTTCTTT. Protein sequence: CASSRNLNTEAFF.

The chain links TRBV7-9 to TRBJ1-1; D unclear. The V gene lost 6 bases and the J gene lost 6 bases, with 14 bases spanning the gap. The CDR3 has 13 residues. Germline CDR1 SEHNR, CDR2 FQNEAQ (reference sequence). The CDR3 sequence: CASRSTAVSEAFF. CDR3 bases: TGTGCCAGCAGATCGACGGCAGTTTCTGAAGCTTTCTTT.

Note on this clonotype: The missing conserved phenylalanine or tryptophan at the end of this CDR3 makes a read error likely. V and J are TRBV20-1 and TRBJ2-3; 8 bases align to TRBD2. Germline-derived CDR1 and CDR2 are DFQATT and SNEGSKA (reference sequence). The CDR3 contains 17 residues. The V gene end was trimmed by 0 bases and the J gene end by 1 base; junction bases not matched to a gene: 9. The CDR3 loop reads CSARDTLGLAGTDTQYL. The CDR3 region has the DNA TGCAGTGCTAGAGACACCCTCGGACTAGCTGGCACAGATACGCAGTATTTA.

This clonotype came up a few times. The CDR3 DNA is TGTGCCAGCAGTTCTCAATTGAACACTGAAGCTTTCTTT. This codes for CASSSQLNTEAFF. The chain uses TRBV7-3 and TRBJ1-1; no clear D. The CDR3 is 13 amino acids. Trimming pared 6 bases from V and 0 bases from J, leaving 8 bases between. Germline CDR1 SGHTA, CDR2 FQGTGA.

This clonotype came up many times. CDR3 in amino acids: CASNPSNYGYTF. DNA of the CDR3: TGTGCCAGCAACCCCTCCAACTATGGCTACACCTTC. The genes are TRBV6-6 and TRBJ1-2; D remains ambiguous. The germline CDR1 and CDR2 sequences are MNHNY and SVGAGI (reference sequence). This CDR3 is built from 12 residues. The V gene lost 7 bases and the J gene lost 2 bases, with 8 bases spanning the gap.

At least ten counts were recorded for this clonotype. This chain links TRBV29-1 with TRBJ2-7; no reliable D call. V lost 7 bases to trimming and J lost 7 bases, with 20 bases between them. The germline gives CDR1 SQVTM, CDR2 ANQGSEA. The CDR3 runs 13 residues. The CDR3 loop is CSAGRFGPSEQYF. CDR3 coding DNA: TGCAGCGCCGGACGGTTTGGACCCTCAGAGCAGTACTTC.

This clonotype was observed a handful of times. CDR3 loop: CASSLALRGTGTRNEQFF. As DNA, the CDR3 is TGTGCCAGCAGCTTAGCGCTAAGGGGGACAGGGACTCGCAATGAGCAGTTCTTC. The V call is TRBV7-6, the J call TRBJ2-1; 9 bases fit TRBD1. V dropped 0 bases and J dropped 6; count of bases not matched to a gene: 12. This CDR3 is built from 18 residues. Per the germline V gene, CDR1 is SGHVS and CDR2 is FNYEAQ.

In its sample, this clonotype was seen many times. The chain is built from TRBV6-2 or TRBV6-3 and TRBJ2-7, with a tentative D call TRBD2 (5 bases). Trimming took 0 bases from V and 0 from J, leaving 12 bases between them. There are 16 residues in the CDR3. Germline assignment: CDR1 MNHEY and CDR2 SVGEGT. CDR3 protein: CASSYSKRTSSYEQYF. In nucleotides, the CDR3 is TGTGCCAGCAGTTACTCGAAGCGGACCAGCTCCTACGAGCAGTACTTC.

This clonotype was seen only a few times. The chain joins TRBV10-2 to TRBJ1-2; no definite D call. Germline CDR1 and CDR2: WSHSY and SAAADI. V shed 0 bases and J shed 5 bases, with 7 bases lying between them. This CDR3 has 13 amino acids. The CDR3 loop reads CASSESEGYGYTF. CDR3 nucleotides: TGCGCCAGCAGTGAGTCGGAAGGATATGGCTACACCTTC.

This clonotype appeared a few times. Here the CDR3 reads CASSSGGGSSPLHF. CDR3 bases: TGCGCCAGCAGTTCCGGGGGAGGGAGTTCACCCCTCCACTTT. The rearrangement joins TRBV10-2 to TRBJ1-6; possibly TRBD1 for D (5 bases). This CDR3 region has 14 residues. V was cut by 5 bases and J by 9 bases, with 14 bases left in between. Germline V gives CDR1 WSHSY, CDR2 SAAADI.

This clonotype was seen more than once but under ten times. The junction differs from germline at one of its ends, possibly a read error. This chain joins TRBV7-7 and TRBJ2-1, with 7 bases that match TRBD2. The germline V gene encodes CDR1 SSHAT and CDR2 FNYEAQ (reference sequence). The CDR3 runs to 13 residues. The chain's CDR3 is CASSPHRGDEQFF. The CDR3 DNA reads TGTGCTAGCAGCCCTCACCGGGGGGATGAGCAGTTCTTC. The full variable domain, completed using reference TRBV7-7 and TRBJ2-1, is GAGVSQSPRYKVTKRGQDVTLRCDPISSHATLYWYQQALGQGPEFLTYFNYEAQPDKSGLPSDRFSAERPEGSISTLTIQRTEQRDSAMYRCASSPHRGDEQFFGPGTRLTVL.

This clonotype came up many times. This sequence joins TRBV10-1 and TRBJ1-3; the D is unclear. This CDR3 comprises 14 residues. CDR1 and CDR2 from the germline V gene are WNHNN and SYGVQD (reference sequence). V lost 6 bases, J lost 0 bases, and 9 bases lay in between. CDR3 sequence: CASRKFISGNTIYF. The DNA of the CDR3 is TGCGCCAGCAGGAAATTTATCTCTGGAAACACCATATATTTT.

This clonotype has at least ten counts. The CDR3 sequence: CASSSLVGGQSSYNSPLHF. In DNA form, the CDR3 reads TGTGCCAGCAGCTCGCTCGTAGGGGGCCAGAGCTCCTATAATTCACCCCTCCACTTT. The chain combines TRBV7-2 with TRBJ1-6, with 7 bases matching TRBD1. With 4 bases clipped from V and 0 bases from J, the junction kept 12 bases outside the gene matches. CDR3 length equals 19 residues. The germline CDR1 and CDR2 sequences are SGHTA and FQGNSA.

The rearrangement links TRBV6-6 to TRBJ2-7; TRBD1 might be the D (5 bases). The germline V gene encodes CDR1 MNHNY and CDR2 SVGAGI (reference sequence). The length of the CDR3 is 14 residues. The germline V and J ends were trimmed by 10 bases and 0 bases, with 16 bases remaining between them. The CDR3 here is CATTGRRDSYEQYF. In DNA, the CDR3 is TGTGCCACAACCGGGCGCAGGGACTCCTACGAGCAGTACTTC.

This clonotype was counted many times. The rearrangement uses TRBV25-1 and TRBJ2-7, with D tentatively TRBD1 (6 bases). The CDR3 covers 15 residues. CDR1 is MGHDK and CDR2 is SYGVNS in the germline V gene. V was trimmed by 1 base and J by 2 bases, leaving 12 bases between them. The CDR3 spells CASSESGRGTYEQYF. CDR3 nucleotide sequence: TGTGCCAGCAGTGAATCCGGCAGGGGAACCTACGAGCAGTACTTC.

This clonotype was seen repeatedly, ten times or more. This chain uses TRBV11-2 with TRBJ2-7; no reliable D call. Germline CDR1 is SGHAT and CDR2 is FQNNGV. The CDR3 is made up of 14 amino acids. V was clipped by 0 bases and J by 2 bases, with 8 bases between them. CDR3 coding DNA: TGTGCCAGCAGCTTAGACCGTCCCGCCTACGAGCAGTACTTC. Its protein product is CASSLDRPAYEQYF.